This record looks at one T cell receptor beta chain sequence and its context. Its antigen is not identified. Trimming cost V 0 bases and J 4 bases, with 16 bases left between them. The germline V gene has CDR1 SGHRS and CDR2 YFSETQ. The CDR3 loop spans 17 amino acids. Following extraction, RNA underwent reverse transcription to cDNA, which served as the sequencing template. The method was immunoSEQ multiplex PCR; TCRdb's version includes in-frame clones alone and lacks a portion of them. The data contain 150,000 to 190,000 clones, less than 65% of them seen just once; the ten biggest clones take up just under 20%. These data are taken from a study of CD8+ T cells in alopecia areata. About the study: In an open-label trial, patients got 5 to 10 mg tofacitinib twice daily. Tofacitinib was given for 6 to 18 months, then stopped for 6 months. Study-wide results and limits: The study found higher clonality in lesional than normal scalp, especially in alopecia totalis/universalis.

The sequence was obtained from a human donor with alopecia areata. Here the sequenced sample was CD8+ T cells sorted from blood, taken at week 0. The chain recombines TRBV5-1 with TRBJ2-2; no firm D call. CDR3 region: CASSLAFRWWRTGELFF. The CDR3 DNA reads TGCGCCAGCAGCTTGGCTTTCCGCTGGTGGCGCACCGGGGAGCTGTTTTTT.